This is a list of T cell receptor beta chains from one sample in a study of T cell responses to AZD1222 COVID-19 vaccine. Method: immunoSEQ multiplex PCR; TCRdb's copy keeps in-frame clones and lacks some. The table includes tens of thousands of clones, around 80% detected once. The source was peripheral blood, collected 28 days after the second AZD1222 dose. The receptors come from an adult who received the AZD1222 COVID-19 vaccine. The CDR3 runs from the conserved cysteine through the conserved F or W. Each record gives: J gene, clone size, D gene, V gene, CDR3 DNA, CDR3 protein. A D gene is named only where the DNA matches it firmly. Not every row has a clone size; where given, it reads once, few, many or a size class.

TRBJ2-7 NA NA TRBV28 TGTGCCAGCAGTCCCGCTACTGCTCCTATCTACGAGCAGTACTTC CASSPATAPIYEQYF
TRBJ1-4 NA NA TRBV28 TGTGCCAGTTCGGCCCGAGGTTTTGAAAAACTGTTTTTT CASSARGFEKLFF
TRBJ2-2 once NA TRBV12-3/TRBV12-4 TGTGCCAGCAGTTCGGGGGCCGGGGAGCTGTTTTTT CASSSGAGELFF
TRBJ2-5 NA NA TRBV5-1 TGCGCCAGCGGACATGGGCGGAGCCAAGAGACCCAGTACTTC CASGHGRSQETQYF
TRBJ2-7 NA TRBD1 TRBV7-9 TGTGCCAGCAGCTCACCTGACAGGGGACAGCCCTACGAGCAGTACTTC CASSSPDRGQPYEQYF
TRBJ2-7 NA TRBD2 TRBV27 TGTGCCAGCAGTTTACGGGAGGGAGACGAGCAGTACTTC CASSLREGDEQYF
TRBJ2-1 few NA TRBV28 TGTGCCATTTCACGGCCCCAGTCCTACAATGAGCAGTTCTTC CAISRPQSYNEQFF
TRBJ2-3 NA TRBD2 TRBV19 TGTGCCAGTAGTAGTACTAGCGGGAGAGGTGGCACAGATACGCAGTATTTT CASSSTSGRGGTDTQYF
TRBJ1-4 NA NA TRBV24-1 TGTGCCACCAGTGATCCGCAGGGTGGAAATGAAAAACTGTTTTTT CATSDPQGGNEKLFF
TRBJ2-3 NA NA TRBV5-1 TGCGCCAGCAGCTTGGGCGCTAGCGAGGTAGATACGCAGTATTTT CASSLGASEVDTQYF
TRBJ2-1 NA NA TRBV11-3 TGTGCCAGCAGCTTAGCGGCAGGGAATGAGCAGTTCTTC CASSLAAGNEQFF
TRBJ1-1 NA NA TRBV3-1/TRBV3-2 TGTGCCAGCAGCCAGGGGAGGGCCACTGAAGCTTTCTTT CASSQGRATEAFF
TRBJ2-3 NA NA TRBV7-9 TGTGCCAGCAGCTTATTCCGAGCGGGCACAGATACGCAGTATTTT CASSLFRAGTDTQYF
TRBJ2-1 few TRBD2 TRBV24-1 TGTGCCACCTCTAGCGGGAGGATGAATGAGCAGTTCTTC CATSSGRMNEQFF
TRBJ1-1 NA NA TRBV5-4 TGTGCCAGCAGCTCCTTCCTCCGGGACACTGAAGCTTTCTTT CASSSFLRDTEAFF
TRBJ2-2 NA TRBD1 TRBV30 TGTGCCTGGAATCGACAGGGAGTCGGGGAGCTGTTTTTT CAWNRQGVGELFF
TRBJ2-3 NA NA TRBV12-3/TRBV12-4 TGTGCCAGCAGAATGACAGATACGCAGTATTTT CASRMTDTQYF
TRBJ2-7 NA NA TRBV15 TGTGCCACCAGCAGCCGACTAGTGCCCGAGCAGTACTTC CATSSRLVPEQYF
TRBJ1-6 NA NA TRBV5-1 TGCGCCAGCAGCTTGGTTCCTATGGACAGCCAAAATTCACCCCTCCACTTT CASSLVPMDSQNSPLHF
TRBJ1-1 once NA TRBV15 TGTGCCACCAGCCCCCAGCAGGGTGGGGAAGCTTTCTTT CATSPQQGGEAFF
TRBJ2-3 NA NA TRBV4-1 TGCGCCAGCAGCCAAGGCGCGGGGATAGATACGCAGTATTTT CASSQGAGIDTQYF
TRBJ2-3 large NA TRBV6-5 TGTGCCAGCAGGCCCAAACATAGCACAGATACGCAGTATTTT CASRPKHSTDTQYF